The clone carrying this TCR beta chain was recorded many times. The antigen is unknown. TCRdb re-derived calls from the 5' RACE reads in MiXCR, one entry per CDR3 protein. Of fewer than 80,000 distinct CDR3 sequences detected, roughly 8.7% appear once; the ten largest clones hold 5.9%. The data were taken from a study of early T cells in non-severe SARS-CoV-2 infection. Overall study context: The input, bulk RNA from unsorted whole blood, was sequenced, and chains were unpaired. General study results and limits: Sequences matched to VDJdb favored anti-spike CD8 responses, while private and CD4 specificities were missed.

The V segment lost 3 bases and the J segment 6 bases; nucleotides outside the gene matches: 14. Germline V gene sequence: CDR1 WSHSY, CDR2 SAAADI. CDR3 length: 16 residues. Sequencing input: whole blood. The chain employs TRBV10-2 and TRBJ2-7; 7 nucleotides agree with TRBD2. The origin of this receptor is an adult who was a healthcare worker with PCR-confirmed SARS-CoV-2 infection or an uninfected control (not recorded which). The CDR3 region has the DNA TGCGCCAGCAGTGATCCAGGTCGCGGGAGCACGGGCGAGCAGTACTTC. Protein: CASSDPGRGSTGEQYF.